Presented here are 13 T cell receptor beta chains from one specimen sequenced in a study of cytomegalovirus exposure and HLA in healthy donors. The PCR made use of 60 Vbeta and 13 Jbeta primers. The protocol was immunoSEQ multiplex PCR, while the TCRdb copy is restricted to in-frame clones and leaves out a portion. The sample lists roughly 180,000 clones, 76% seen once, with under 2.5% in the top ten. Input material: PBMCs. The receptors originated from a woman in her thirties in good health and CMV-seropositive.

V and J are TRBV14 and TRBJ2-1, with D tentatively TRBD2 (6 bases). The germline V gene has CDR1 SGHDN and CDR2 FVKESK. The CDR3 extends over 18 amino acids. Trimming removed 6 bases at V and 0 bases at J, with 21 bases between. CDR3 loop: CASSEWRGPFSSYNEQFF. The DNA of the CDR3 is TGTGCCAGCAGTGAGTGGCGGGGTCCCTTTTCCTCCTACAATGAGCAGTTCTTC. The variable domain in full, completed from reference TRBV14 and TRBJ2-1, reads EAGVTQFPSHSVIEKGQTVTLRCDPISGHDNLYWYRRVMGKEIKFLLHFVKESKQDESGMPNNRFLAERTGGTYSTLKVQPAELEDSGVYFCASSEWRGPFSSYNEQFFGPGTRLTVL.

This clone was seen just once. The CDR3 reads CASSERGSGNTIYF. The DNA of the CDR3 is TGTGCCAGCAGCGAAAGGGGCTCTGGAAACACCATATATTTT. The chain employs TRBV6-1 and TRBJ1-3; possibly TRBD1 for D (5 bases). Trimming took off 6 bases at V and 0 bases at J, with 9 bases between the two ends. The CDR3 loop spans 14 amino acids. Per germline, CDR1 MNHNS and CDR2 SASEGT.

This chain joins TRBV18 and TRBJ1-4; D remains unclear. The germline CDR1 and CDR2 sequences are KGHSH and LQKENI. The length of the CDR3 is 16 residues. V was trimmed by 6 bases and J by 0 bases, leaving 14 bases between them. In DNA, the CDR3 is TGTGCCAGCTCGGTTTCTCGGGGAACAACTAATGAAAAACTGTTTTTT. It yields the protein CASSVSRGTTNEKLFF.

V gene TRBV6-5 combines with J gene TRBJ2-3; 8 bases fit TRBD2. The CDR3 is 15 amino acids. Germline loops: CDR1 MNHEY, CDR2 SVGAGI. The J segment lost 3 bases and the V segment lost 5 bases, leaving 7 bases of the junction unmatched. CDR3 bases: TGTGCCAGCAGTCGGGGGGGGACCCCAACAGATACGCAGTATTTT. The encoded protein is CASSRGGTPTDTQYF.

The gene calls are TRBV7-2 and TRBJ2-7, with D tentatively TRBD1 (6 bases). Trimming removed 4 bases at V and 3 bases at J, with 19 bases between. Germline V lookup: CDR1 SGHTA, CDR2 FQGNSA. The CDR3 consists of 16 residues. This CDR3 is CASSSINTGTLYEQYF. CDR3 nucleotides: TGTGCCAGCAGCTCCATTAACACCGGGACACTCTACGAGCAGTACTTC.

In nucleotides, the CDR3 is TGTGCCTGGGGGTTAGGGACTCTTCACTCTGGAAACACCATATATTTT. Residues: CAWGLGTLHSGNTIYF. The chain links TRBV30 to TRBJ1-3; D is perhaps TRBD1 (5 bases). Germline V gene sequence: CDR1 GTSNPN, CDR2 SVGIG (reference sequence). This CDR3 has 16 amino acids. The ends were cut back, 5 bases at V and 0 bases at J, with 17 bases in the middle.

J is TRBJ1-5 and V is TRBV28; D is uncertain. Trimming pared 2 bases from V and 3 bases from J, leaving 5 bases between. The CDR3 has 13 residues. Germline V gene lookup returns CDR1 MDHEN and CDR2 SYDVKM. The CDR3 sequence: CASSLRYNQPQHF. The CDR3 nucleotides are TGTGCCAGCAGTTTACGGTACAATCAGCCCCAGCATTTT. The entire variable domain, with the rest obtained from reference TRBV28 and TRBJ1-5, is as follows: DVKVTQSSRYLVKRTGEKVFLECVQDMDHENMFWYRQDPGLGLRLIYFSYDVKMKEKGDIPEGYSVSREKKERFSLILESASTNQTSMYLCASSLRYNQPQHFGDGTRLSIL.

This clone was observed a few times. The rearrangement links TRBV28 to TRBJ1-4, with 8 bases that match TRBD1. This CDR3 has 12 amino acids. Germline V lookup: CDR1 MDHEN, CDR2 SYDVKM. This CDR3 is CVSRGRREKLFF. The CDR3 DNA sequence: TGTGTCTCCAGGGGGCGACGAGAAAAACTGTTTTTT.

This clone showed up just a few times. V gene TRBV7-9 combines with J gene TRBJ1-6; D is possibly TRBD1 (5 bases). V was shortened by 3 bases and J by 9 bases, with 9 bases between the two germline ends. This CDR3 has 13 amino acids. Germline CDR1 and CDR2: SEHNR and FQNEAQ (reference sequence). The CDR3 bases are TGTGCCAGCAGCTTTCAGGGCACTTCACCCCTCCACTTT. Amino acids: CASSFQGTSPLHF.

The chain joins TRBV9 to TRBJ2-6, with D possibly TRBD1 on 5 matching bases. The CDR3 loop spans 15 amino acids. Per the germline V gene, CDR1 is SGDLS and CDR2 is YYNGEE. Trimming removed 5 bases at V and 1 base at J, with 10 bases between. CDR3 residues: CASSSQGSGANVLTF. The CDR3 DNA reads TGTGCCAGCAGTTCTCAGGGATCTGGGGCCAACGTCCTGACTTTC.

This clone showed up just once. The gene calls are TRBV7-9 and TRBJ1-5; D remains ambiguous. The CDR3 extends over 13 amino acids. CDR1 and CDR2 from the germline V gene are SEHNR and FQNEAQ (reference sequence). Trimming pared 1 base from V and 4 bases from J, leaving 5 bases between. CDR3 region: CASSLEQNQPQHF. The DNA for the CDR3 is TGTGCCAGCAGCTTAGAACAGAATCAGCCCCAGCATTTT.

The chain combines TRBV28 with TRBJ2-4; TRBD1 agrees at 8 bases. After removal of 1 base from V and 0 bases from J, the junction contained 26 bases not matched to a gene. Germline-derived CDR1 and CDR2 are MDHEN and SYDVKM. The CDR3 runs to 24 residues. This CDR3 reads CASSLSYLPLRGREGALAKNIQYF. CDR3 bases: TGTGCCAGCAGTTTATCCTACTTACCACTCAGGGGGCGGGAAGGGGCCTTAGCCAAAAACATTCAGTACTTC. The variable domain in full, completed from reference TRBV28 and TRBJ2-4, reads DVKVTQSSRYLVKRTGEKVFLECVQDMDHENMFWYRQDPGLGLRLIYFSYDVKMKEKGDIPEGYSVSREKKERFSLILESASTNQTSMYLCASSLSYLPLRGREGALAKNIQYFGAGTRLSVL.

The chain recombines TRBV11-3 with TRBJ1-1; D gene uncertain. CDR1 is SGHNT and CDR2 is YENEEA in the germline V gene. The CDR3 runs 14 residues. V was trimmed by 5 bases and J by 3 bases, leaving 13 bases between them. CDR3 region: CASSPWQEDTEAFF. Written as DNA, the CDR3 is TGTGCCAGCAGCCCGTGGCAGGAAGACACTGAAGCTTTCTTT.